Here is one TCR beta chain with its context. The target antigen is unknown. Researchers grouped second doses given at about 4 or about 12 weeks into one pool. TCRdb's table, derived via immunoSEQ multiplex PCR, lists solely in-frame clones and lacks some. Altogether over 150,000 clones are present, roughly 92% being singletons, with the ten largest covering around 1%. The sample originates from a study of T cell responses to AZD1222 COVID-19 vaccine. General study findings and limits: Sampled repertoires all dated from after the peak T cell response.

Trimming took off 5 bases at V and 4 bases at J, with 15 bases between the two ends. Germline-derived CDR1 and CDR2 are MNHEY and SVGAGI. This CDR3 has 15 amino acids. This sequence joins TRBV6-5 and TRBJ1-3; TRBD1 might be the D (6 bases). The TCR originated in an adult who received the AZD1222 COVID-19 vaccine. Sequenced material: peripheral blood, taken 28 days after the second AZD1222 dose. CDR3: CASSNGQSLGNTIYF. The CDR3 DNA sequence: TGTGCCAGCAGTAATGGACAGTCTTTAGGAAACACCATATATTTT.